This T cell receptor beta chain appears in the sequencing data of a study of T cells after yellow fever vaccination. Trimming stripped 5 bases from V and 3 bases from J, with 9 bases between. This CDR3 is built from 13 residues. In germline, CDR1 is SGHTA, CDR2 FQGTGA. Only a few counts were recorded for this clonotype. TCRdb re-called the 5' RACE reads through MiXCR, storing one row per CDR3 protein. Of fewer than 350,000 distinct CDR3 sequences in the sample, roughly 8.7% are singletons; the top ten hold around 17%. The sequencing used PBMCs, collected on the day of the first yellow fever vaccination. The V and J genes are TRBV7-3 and TRBJ2-3; perhaps TRBD1 as D (5 bases). The TCR comes from a man aged 18 to 29 who received the YFV17D yellow fever vaccine. CDR3 loop: CASSDQGTDTQYF. CDR3 nucleotides: TGTGCCAGCAGCGACCAGGGAACAGATACGCAGTATTTT.